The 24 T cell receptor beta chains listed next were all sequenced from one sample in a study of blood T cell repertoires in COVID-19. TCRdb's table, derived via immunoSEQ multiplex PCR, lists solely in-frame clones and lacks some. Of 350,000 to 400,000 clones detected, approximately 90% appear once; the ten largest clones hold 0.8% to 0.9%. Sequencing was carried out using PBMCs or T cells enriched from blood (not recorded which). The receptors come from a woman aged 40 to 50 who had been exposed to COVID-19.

CDR3 loop: CASRDLKQGVGYNEQFF. The CDR3 nucleotides read TGCGCCAGCAGAGACCTAAAACAGGGTGTCGGCTACAATGAGCAGTTCTTC. The chain is built from TRBV5-1 and TRBJ2-1, with D possibly TRBD1 on 6 matching bases. The V gene lost 5 bases and the J gene lost 3 bases, with 21 bases spanning the gap. The germline V gene encodes CDR1 SGHRS and CDR2 YFSETQ. The CDR3 extends over 17 amino acids.

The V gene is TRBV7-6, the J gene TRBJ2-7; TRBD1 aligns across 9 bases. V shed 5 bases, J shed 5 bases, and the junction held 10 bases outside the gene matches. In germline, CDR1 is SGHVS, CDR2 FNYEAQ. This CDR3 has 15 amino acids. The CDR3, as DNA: TGTGCCAGCAGCGCCGGGACAGGGTCATTCAACGAGCAGTACTTC. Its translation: CASSAGTGSFNEQYF.

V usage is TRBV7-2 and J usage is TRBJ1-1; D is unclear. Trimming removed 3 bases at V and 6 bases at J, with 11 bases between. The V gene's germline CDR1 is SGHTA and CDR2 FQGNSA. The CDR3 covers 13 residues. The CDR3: CASSFRAGAEAFF. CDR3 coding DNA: TGTGCCAGCAGCTTCCGTGCGGGCGCTGAAGCTTTCTTT. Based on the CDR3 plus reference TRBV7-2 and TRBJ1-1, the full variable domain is GAGVSQSPSNKVTEKGKDVELRCDPISGHTALYWYRQSLGQGLEFLIYFQGNSAPDKSGLPSDRFSAERTGGSVSTLTIQRTQQEDSAVYLCASSFRAGAEAFFGQGTRLTVV.

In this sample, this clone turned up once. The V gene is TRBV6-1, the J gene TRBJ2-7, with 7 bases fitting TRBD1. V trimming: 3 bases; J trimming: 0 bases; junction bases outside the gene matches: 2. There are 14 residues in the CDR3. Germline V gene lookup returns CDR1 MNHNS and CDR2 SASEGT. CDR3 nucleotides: TGTGCCAGCAGTGAGACAGGGAGCTCCTACGAGCAGTACTTC. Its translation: CASSETGSSYEQYF.

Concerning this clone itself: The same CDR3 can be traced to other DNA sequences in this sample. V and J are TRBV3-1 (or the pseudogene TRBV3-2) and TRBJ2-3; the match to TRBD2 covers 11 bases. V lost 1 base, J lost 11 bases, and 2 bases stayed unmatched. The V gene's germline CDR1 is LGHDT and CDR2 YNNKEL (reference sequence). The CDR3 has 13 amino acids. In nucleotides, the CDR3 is TGTGCCAGCAGCCAAGCGCTAGCGGGGGGGCAGTATTTT. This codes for CASSQALAGGQYF.

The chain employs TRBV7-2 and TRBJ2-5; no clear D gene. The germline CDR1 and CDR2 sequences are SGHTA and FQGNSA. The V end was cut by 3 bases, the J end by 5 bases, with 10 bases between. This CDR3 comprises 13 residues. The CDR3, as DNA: TGTGCCAGCAGCTTCAGTTACAAGGAGACCCAGTACTTC. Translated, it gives CASSFSYKETQYF.

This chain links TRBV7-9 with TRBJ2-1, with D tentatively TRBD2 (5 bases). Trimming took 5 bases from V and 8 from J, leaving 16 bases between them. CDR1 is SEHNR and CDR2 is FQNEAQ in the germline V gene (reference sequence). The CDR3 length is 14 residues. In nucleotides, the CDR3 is TGTGCCAGCAGCCGATCCGGACTGCTGGATGAGCAGTTCTTC. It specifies CASSRSGLLDEQFF.

This CDR3 reads CASSPPQGQETQYF. The CDR3, as DNA: TGTGCCAGCTCACCACCCCAGGGCCAAGAGACCCAGTACTTC. The chain joins TRBV18 to TRBJ2-5, with a weak D call TRBD1 (5 bases). V lost 0 bases and J lost 1, with 6 bases in between. The CDR3 has 14 residues. Germline CDR1 and CDR2: KGHSH and LQKENI.

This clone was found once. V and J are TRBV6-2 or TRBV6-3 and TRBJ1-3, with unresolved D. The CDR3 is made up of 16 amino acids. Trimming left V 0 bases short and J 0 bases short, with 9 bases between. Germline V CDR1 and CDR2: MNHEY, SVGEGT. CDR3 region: CASSYSRSRSGNTIYF. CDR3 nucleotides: TGTGCCAGCAGTTACTCCAGGTCCCGCTCTGGAAACACCATATATTTT.

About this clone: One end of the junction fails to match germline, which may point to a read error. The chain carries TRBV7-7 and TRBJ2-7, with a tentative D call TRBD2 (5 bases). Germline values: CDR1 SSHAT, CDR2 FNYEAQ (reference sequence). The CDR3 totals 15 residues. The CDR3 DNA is TGTGCTAGCAGCTTAGGAGGTTCGAGCTCCTACGAGCAGTACTTC. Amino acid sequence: CASSLGGSSSYEQYF.

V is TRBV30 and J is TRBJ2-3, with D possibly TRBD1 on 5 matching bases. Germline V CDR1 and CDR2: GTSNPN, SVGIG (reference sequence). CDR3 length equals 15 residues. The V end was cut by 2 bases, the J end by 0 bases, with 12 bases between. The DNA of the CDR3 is TGTGCCTGGAGTAAAGGGGCTTCTAGCACAGATACGCAGTATTTT. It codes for CAWSKGASSTDTQYF.

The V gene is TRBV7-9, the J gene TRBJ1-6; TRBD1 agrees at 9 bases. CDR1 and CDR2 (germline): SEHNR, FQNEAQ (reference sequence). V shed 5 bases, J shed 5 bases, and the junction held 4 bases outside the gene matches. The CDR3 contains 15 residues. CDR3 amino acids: CASSLQGAHNSPLHF. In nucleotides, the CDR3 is TGTGCCAGCAGCCTACAGGGGGCTCATAATTCACCCCTCCACTTT.

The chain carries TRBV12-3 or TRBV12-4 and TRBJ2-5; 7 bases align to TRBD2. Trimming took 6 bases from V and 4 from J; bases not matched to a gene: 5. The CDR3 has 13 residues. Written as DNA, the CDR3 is TGTGCCAGCAGACCGGGAGGAGGAGAGACCCAGTACTTC. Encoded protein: CASRPGGGETQYF.

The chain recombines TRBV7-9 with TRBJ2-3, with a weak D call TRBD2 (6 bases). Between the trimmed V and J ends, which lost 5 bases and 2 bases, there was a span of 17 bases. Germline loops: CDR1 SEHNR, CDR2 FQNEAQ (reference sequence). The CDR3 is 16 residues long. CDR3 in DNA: TGTGCCAGCAGCCTGGCTGCGGGGCTTTTCACAGATACGCAGTATTTT. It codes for CASSLAAGLFTDTQYF.

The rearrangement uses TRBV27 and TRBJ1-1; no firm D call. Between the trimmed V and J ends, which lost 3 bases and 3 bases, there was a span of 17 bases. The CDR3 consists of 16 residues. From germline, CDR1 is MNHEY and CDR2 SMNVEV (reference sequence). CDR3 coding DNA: TGTGCCAGCAGTTTCCTCCCCGCGGGCCGAGACACTGAAGCTTTCTTT. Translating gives CASSFLPAGRDTEAFF.

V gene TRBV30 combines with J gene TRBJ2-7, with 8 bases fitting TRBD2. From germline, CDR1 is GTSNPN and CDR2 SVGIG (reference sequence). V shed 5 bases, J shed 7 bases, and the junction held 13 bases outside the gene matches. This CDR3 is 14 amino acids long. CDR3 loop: CAWRRAGGLMEQYF. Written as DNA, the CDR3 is TGTGCCTGGCGACGGGCGGGAGGACTAATGGAGCAGTACTTC.

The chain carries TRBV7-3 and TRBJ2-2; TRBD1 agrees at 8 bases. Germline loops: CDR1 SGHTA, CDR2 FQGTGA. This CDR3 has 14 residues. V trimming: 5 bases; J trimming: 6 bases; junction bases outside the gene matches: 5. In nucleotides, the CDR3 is TGTGCCAGCAGCCCCGGACAGGGAGCCGGGGAGCTGTTTTTT. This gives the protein CASSPGQGAGELFF.

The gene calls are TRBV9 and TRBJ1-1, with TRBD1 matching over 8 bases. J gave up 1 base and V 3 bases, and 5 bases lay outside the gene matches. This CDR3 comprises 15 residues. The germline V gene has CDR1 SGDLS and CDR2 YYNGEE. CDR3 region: CASSEQGVANTEAFF. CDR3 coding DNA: TGTGCCAGCAGCGAACAGGGGGTCGCGAACACTGAAGCTTTCTTT.

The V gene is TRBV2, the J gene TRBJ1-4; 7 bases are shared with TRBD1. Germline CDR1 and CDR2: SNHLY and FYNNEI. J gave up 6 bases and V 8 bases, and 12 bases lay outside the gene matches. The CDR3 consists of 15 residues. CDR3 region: CASATRQGTDEKLFF. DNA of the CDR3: TGTGCCAGCGCTACCCGACAGGGTACGGATGAAAAACTGTTTTTT.

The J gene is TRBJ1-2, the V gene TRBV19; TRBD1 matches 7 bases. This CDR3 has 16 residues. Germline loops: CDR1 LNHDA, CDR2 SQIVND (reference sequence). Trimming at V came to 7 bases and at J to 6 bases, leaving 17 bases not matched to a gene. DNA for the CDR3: TGTGCCAGTACCCCCCAACCACTCGGGACAGCGAATGGCTACACCTTC. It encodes CASTPQPLGTANGYTF.

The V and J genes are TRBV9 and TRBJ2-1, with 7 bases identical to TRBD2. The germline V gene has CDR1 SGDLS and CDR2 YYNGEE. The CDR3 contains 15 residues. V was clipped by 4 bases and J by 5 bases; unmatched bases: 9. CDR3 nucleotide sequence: TGTGCCAGCAGCCGCGGGAGTCTGGGGAACAATGAGCAGTTCTTC. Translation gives CASSRGSLGNNEQFF.

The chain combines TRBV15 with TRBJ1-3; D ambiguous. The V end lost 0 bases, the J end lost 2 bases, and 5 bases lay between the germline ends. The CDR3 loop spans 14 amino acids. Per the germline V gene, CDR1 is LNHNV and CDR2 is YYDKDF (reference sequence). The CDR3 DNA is TGTGCCACCAGCAGAGACAGGACTGGAAACACCATATATTTT. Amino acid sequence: CATSRDRTGNTIYF.

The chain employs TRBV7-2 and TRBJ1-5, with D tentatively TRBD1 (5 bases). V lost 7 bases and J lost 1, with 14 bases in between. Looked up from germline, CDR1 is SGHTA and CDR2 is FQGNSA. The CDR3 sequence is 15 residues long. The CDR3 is CASNNARGSNQPQHF. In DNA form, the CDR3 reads TGTGCCAGCAACAACGCCCGGGGGAGCAATCAGCCCCAGCATTTT.

The CDR3 nucleotides are TGTGCCAGCAGCCCGGGGACAGCCTCTGGAAACACCATATATTTT. Translating it yields CASSPGTASGNTIYF. The gene calls are TRBV5-5 and TRBJ1-3; 7 nucleotides match TRBD1. This CDR3 has 15 residues. V lost 4 bases and J lost 0; bases outside the gene matches: 4. The germline V gene encodes CDR1 SGHKS and CDR2 YYEKEE (reference sequence).